A selection of T cell receptor beta chains follows, all from one sample in a study of T cells after posttransplantation cyclophosphamide. Produced via immunoSEQ multiplex PCR; TCRdb's table is partial and in-frame only. The sample has roughly 13,000 clones, 76% seen once. Specimen: memory CD4+ T cells sorted from PBMCs. The receptors were sampled from a man aged 45-65 years. Both conserved end residues are part of each CDR3. A D gene is named only where the DNA matches it firmly. Clone size is stated in some rows and not others, as once, few, many or a class when expanded.

v_call	j_call	d_call	clone_size	cdr3_aa	cdr3_nt
TRBV18	TRBJ1-5	TRBD1	-	CASSLTGGGQPQHF	TGTGCCAGCTCTCTGACAGGGGGAGGCCAGCCCCAGCATTTT
TRBV4-3	TRBJ1-4	-	-	CASSPRARRDEKLFF	TGCGCCAGCAGCCCGAGGGCCCGGAGGGATGAAAAACTGTTTTTT
TRBV29-1	TRBJ2-5	TRBD1	-	CSAATDRGGTQYF	TGCAGCGCAGCAACCGACAGGGGCGGGACCCAGTACTTC
TRBV13	TRBJ2-3	TRBD2	-	CASSSLGPTSGVFTGTDTQYF	TGTGCCAGCAGCTCCCTGGGTCCAACTAGCGGGGTTTTTACGGGTACAGATACGCAGTATTTT
TRBV5-4	TRBJ2-2	-	-	CASSLNSGRNTGELFF	TGTGCCAGCAGCTTGAATTCCGGGAGAAACACCGGGGAGCTGTTTTTT
TRBV28	TRBJ1-2	TRBD1	-	CASSPGQGGSYTF	TGTGCCAGCAGCCCGGGACAGGGGGGTAGCTACACCTTC
TRBV28	TRBJ2-7	TRBD2	-	CASSQAGTSSYEQYF	TGTGCCAGCAGTCAGGCCGGGACTAGCTCCTACGAGCAGTACTTC
TRBV6-1	TRBJ2-2	-	once	CASSTQVSGTGELFF	TGTGCCAGCAGTACACAGGTTTCGGGCACCGGGGAGCTGTTTTTT
TRBV28	TRBJ2-1	TRBD2	-	CASNRGGVYNEQFF	TGTGCCAGCAATCGGGGGGGGGTCTACAATGAGCAGTTCTTC
TRBV5-6	TRBJ1-2	TRBD1	-	CASSLGDRGLGYGYTF	TGTGCCAGCAGCTTGGGGGACAGGGGGCTAGGCTATGGCTACACCTTC
TRBV11-3	TRBJ2-7	-	-	CASSPEGRGEQYF	TGTGCCAGCAGCCCCGAGGGCAGGGGCGAGCAGTACTTC
TRBV7-9	TRBJ1-2	-	few	CASSFGGNYGYTF	TGTGCCAGCAGCTTCGGCGGAAACTATGGCTACACCTTC
TRBV23-1	TRBJ1-4	TRBD1	-	CASSQSTTGGGEKLFF	TGCGCCAGCAGTCAATCAACGACAGGGGGCGGTGAAAAACTGTTTTTT
TRBV7-9	TRBJ1-1	TRBD1	once	CASSWTGMNTEAFF	TGTGCCAGCAGCTGGACAGGTATGAACACTGAAGCTTTCTTT
TRBV4-2	TRBJ1-2	TRBD1	-	CASRGDSYYGYTF	TGTGCCAGCAGGGGGGACAGTTACTATGGCTACACCTTC
TRBV9	TRBJ2-7	-	few	CASSATQGYEQYF	TGTGCCAGCAGCGCGACACAGGGCTACGAGCAGTACTTC
TRBV7-8	TRBJ2-3	-	-	CASSSWGGTDTQYF	TGTGCCAGCAGCTCCTGGGGGGGCACAGATACGCAGTATTTT
TRBV4-2	TRBJ1-3	-	-	CASTPSGNGNTIYF	TGTGCCAGCACCCCTTCAGGGAACGGAAACACCATATATTTT
TRBV4-2	TRBJ1-2	TRBD1	-	CASSQEGGDGRGYTF	TGTGCCAGCAGCCAAGAAGGGGGCGACGGACGGGGCTACACCTTC
TRBV5-6	TRBJ1-1	-	-	CASSLMRMNTEAFF	TGTGCCAGCAGCCTGATGAGGATGAACACTGAAGCTTTCTTT
TRBV5-3	TRBJ1-1	TRBD1	-	CAKEDREGVMGEAFF	TGTGCCAAAGAGGACAGGGAGGGAGTCATGGGTGAAGCTTTCTTT
TRBV19	TRBJ2-3	-	-	CASSTAPSGATDTQYF	TGTGCCAGTAGTACAGCTCCCTCTGGGGCCACAGATACGCAGTATTTT
TRBV5-4	TRBJ2-1	-	-	CASSWGGALYNEQFF	TGTGCCAGCAGCTGGGGGGGGGCGCTTTACAATGAGCAGTTCTTC
TRBV12-5	TRBJ1-2	TRBD1	-	CASGNRNRGPGYTF	TGTGCTAGTGGTAACCGGAACAGGGGGCCCGGCTACACCTTC
TRBV10-3	TRBJ2-7	TRBD1	-	CAIKSGQGSYEQYF	TGTGCCATCAAGTCGGGACAGGGATCCTACGAGCAGTACTTC
TRBV9	TRBJ2-2	-	once	CASSVRGANTGELFF	TGTGCCAGCAGCGTAAGGGGTGCGAACACCGGGGAGCTGTTTTTT
TRBV5-1	TRBJ1-2	-	-	CASSRAGNDYGYTF	TGCGCCAGCAGCCGCGCAGGGAACGACTATGGCTACACCTTC
TRBV28	TRBJ1-3	-	-	CASSSRSSGNTIYF	TGTGCCAGCAGTTCCCGCAGTTCTGGAAACACCATATATTTT
TRBV7-9	TRBJ2-2	-	few	CASSRTANTGELFF	TGTGCCAGCAGCAGAACAGCGAACACCGGGGAGCTGTTTTTT
TRBV5-4	TRBJ2-5	TRBD2	-	CASSLRLAGEETQYF	TGTGCCAGCAGCTTGCGACTAGCGGGAGAAGAGACCCAGTACTTC
TRBV15	TRBJ1-4	-	-	CATSPGLGNEKLFF	TGTGCCACCAGTCCAGGGCTCGGTAATGAAAAACTGTTTTTT
TRBV7-3	TRBJ2-2	-	-	CASKRPSTGELFF	TGTGCCAGCAAGAGACCTAGTACCGGGGAGCTGTTTTTT
TRBV14	TRBJ2-5	-	-	CASSHTGWEETQYF	TGTGCCAGCAGTCATACAGGGTGGGAGGAGACCCAGTACTTC
TRBV7-3	TRBJ2-2	-	-	CASSSASTGELFF	TGTGCCAGCAGCTCCGCTAGCACCGGGGAGCTGTTTTTT
TRBV4-1	TRBJ2-7	TRBD2	-	CASSQRAGAVPHEQYF	TGCGCCAGCAGCCAAAGAGCGGGGGCCGTTCCCCACGAGCAGTACTTC
TRBV21-1	TRBJ2-1	-	-	CASSARTSGSEGNEQFF	TGTGCCAGCAGCGCCCGGACTAGCGGGAGTGAGGGCAATGAGCAGTTCTTC
TRBV5-1	TRBJ2-7	-	few	CASSSPLQDGSSYEQYF	TGCGCCAGCAGCTCCCCACTCCAAGACGGGAGCTCCTACGAGCAGTACTTC
TRBV4-1	TRBJ1-3	TRBD1	-	CASSQGPGQGSGIGNTIYF	TGCGCCAGCAGCCAAGGGCCCGGACAGGGGAGTGGTATTGGAAACACCATATATTTT